Below, 6 T cell receptor beta chains from the same sample are listed, as sequenced in a study of shared clonotypes between healthy human individuals. TCRdb's copy holds only in-frame clones and misses some; the assay was immunoSEQ multiplex PCR. Of some 2,100,000 clones listed, 85% to 95% were seen once; the top ten hold about 1.8%. Naive-designated CD8 cells lacked CD45RO, were positively enriched for CCR7, and omitted terminally differentiated effector memory CD45RA+ cells. The specimen sequenced was naive CD8+ T cells from PBMCs. Every receptor here comes from a young man in good health. Some clones in this sample may be carry-over from other donors' samples.

The V gene is TRBV4-1, the J gene TRBJ2-1; D gene uncertain. Germline CDR1 reads MGHRA; CDR2 reads YSYEKL. With 4 bases removed from V and 5 bases from J, the gap between germline ends came to 12 bases. CDR3 length equals 14 residues. The CDR3 is CASSLKTAHNEQFF. The CDR3 DNA reads TGCGCCAGCAGCCTAAAGACGGCACACAATGAGCAGTTCTTC.

The rearrangement uses TRBV7-9 and TRBJ2-2, with D perhaps matching TRBD1 (5 bases). V gave up 10 bases and J gave up 1 base, with 10 bases separating them. There are 13 residues in the CDR3. Germline V gene sequence: CDR1 SEHNR, CDR2 FQNEAQ (reference sequence). In DNA, the CDR3 is TGTGCCATGGGGCAGGGGAACACCGGGGAGCTGTTTTTT. Translated, it gives CAMGQGNTGELFF.

The chain joins TRBV5-1 to TRBJ2-1; D may be TRBD2 (6 bases). CDR1 and CDR2 from the germline V gene are SGHRS and YFSETQ. Trimming removed 4 bases at V and 9 bases at J, with 20 bases between. The CDR3 has 15 residues. The CDR3 DNA follows: TGCGCCAGCAGCAGCACCGGGAGCCCAAGGAGTGAGCAGTTCTTC. Amino acid sequence: CASSSTGSPRSEQFF.

This sequence joins TRBV15 and TRBJ2-7; D is uncertain. Trimming took 0 bases from V and 6 from J, leaving 6 bases between them. Germline loops: CDR1 LNHNV, CDR2 YYDKDF (reference sequence). The CDR3 spans 12 residues. CDR3 DNA: TGTGCCACCAGCAGAGAGAATACCGAGCAGTACTTC. This translates into CATSRENTEQYF.

V and J are TRBV10-1 and TRBJ1-1, with 7 bases lining up with TRBD1. Trimming at V came to 1 base and at J to 4 bases, leaving 3 bases not matched to a gene. Germline CDR1 and CDR2: WNHNN and SYGVQD (reference sequence). The CDR3 covers 14 residues. CDR3 sequence: CASSEFPGGTEAFF. CDR3 DNA: TGCGCCAGCAGTGAGTTTCCAGGGGGCACTGAAGCTTTCTTT.

This chain uses TRBV6-5 with TRBJ2-1, with no clear D. The CDR3 has 12 amino acids. V lost 8 bases, J lost 6 bases, and 11 bases lay in between. The germline gives CDR1 MNHEY, CDR2 SVGAGI. CDR3 sequence: CASSSLGNEQFF. The CDR3 nucleotides read TGTGCCAGCTCCTCCCTGGGCAATGAGCAGTTCTTC.